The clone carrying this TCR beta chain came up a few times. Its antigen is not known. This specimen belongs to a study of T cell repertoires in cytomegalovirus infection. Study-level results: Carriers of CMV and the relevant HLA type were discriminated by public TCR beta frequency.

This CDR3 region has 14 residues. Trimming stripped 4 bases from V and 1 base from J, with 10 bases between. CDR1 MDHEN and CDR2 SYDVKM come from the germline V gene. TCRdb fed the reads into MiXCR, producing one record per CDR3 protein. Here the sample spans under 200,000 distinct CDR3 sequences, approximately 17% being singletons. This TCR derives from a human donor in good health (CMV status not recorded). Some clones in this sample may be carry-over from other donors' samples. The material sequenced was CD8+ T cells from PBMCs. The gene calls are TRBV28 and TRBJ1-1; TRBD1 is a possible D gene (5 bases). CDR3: CASSWSGPNTEAFF. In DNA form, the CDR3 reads TGTGCCAGCAGTTGGTCAGGGCCGAACACTGAAGCTTTCTTT. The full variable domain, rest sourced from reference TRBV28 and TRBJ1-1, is DVKVTQSSRYLVKRTGEKVFLECVQDMDHENMFWYRQDPGLGLRLIYFSYDVKMKEKGDIPEGYSVSREKKERFSLILESASTNQTSMYLCASSWSGPNTEAFFGQGTRLTVV.